These T cell receptor beta chains were read from a single sample in a study of CD8+CD57+ T cells in acquired aplastic anemia. MiXCR, applied by TCRdb to the reads, yields one record per CDR3 protein. The profile covers 150,000 to 200,000 distinct CDR3 sequences, with about 44% appearing a single time and over 10% taken by the ten largest. The sample taken for sequencing was sorted CD4+, CD8+, or CD8+CD57+ T cells (not recorded which) from PBMCs. These receptor sequences come from a human donor with aplastic anemia. Both conserved end residues are part of each CDR3. The D gene is left open where the match is weak.

v_gene,j_gene,d_gene,CDR3aa
TRBV12-3/TRBV12-4,TRBJ1-4,NA,CASSLLSARTNEKLFF
TRBV24-1,TRBJ2-6,NA,CATGGVGGSGANVLTF
TRBV19,TRBJ2-5,TRBD2,CASTKTSGGLETQYF
TRBV20-1,TRBJ1-5,NA,CSARDRSDGPQHF
TRBV7-3,TRBJ1-1,NA,CASSRGSEAFF
TRBV19,TRBJ1-4,NA,CASTPRRDSGKLFF
TRBV10-2,TRBJ2-7,TRBD1,CASSERIGTGSSYEQYF
TRBV19,TRBJ2-2,NA,CASRDGPNTGELFF
TRBV24-1,TRBJ1-6,NA,CATSAGGNSPLHF
TRBV28,TRBJ1-5,NA,CASSSLVGGNQPQHF
TRBV11-1,TRBJ2-7,NA,CASSLAAGANYEQYF
TRBV15,TRBJ2-3,NA,CATSKLNPNTDTQYF
TRBV12-3/TRBV12-4,TRBJ1-2,NA,CASSLRIGGGGKSYGYTF
TRBV5-1,TRBJ2-7,NA,CASSLAGLDEQYF
TRBV19,TRBJ2-7,NA,CASPGRPAPYGQYF
TRBV7-9,TRBJ2-5,NA,CASSAPGTVAATHF
TRBV6-1,TRBJ1-3,NA,CASRTEASGNTIYF
TRBV29-1,TRBJ2-5,NA,CSAWVQETQYF
TRBV15,TRBJ2-3,NA,CATSRDIIATDTQYF
TRBV12-3/TRBV12-4,TRBJ2-3,NA,CASSRRPRPDRSTDTQYF
TRBV10-3,TRBJ2-7,NA,CAAGKGSYEQYF
TRBV6-1,TRBJ2-5,NA,CARSRGPGSQETQYF
TRBV20-1,TRBJ2-5,NA,CSAPTSSTTQYF
TRBV4-2,TRBJ2-7,TRBD1,CASSQGQGGYYEQYF
TRBV10-3,TRBJ1-2,NA,CAISDGGQGYTF
TRBV7-7,TRBJ2-5,NA,CASSDQLPKTQYF
TRBV7-3,TRBJ2-1,TRBD2,CASSLNAGASGYNEQFF
TRBV10-3,TRBJ1-2,TRBD1,CAILTGQGYGYTF
TRBV13,TRBJ1-3,NA,CASSFRRSGNTIYF
TRBV28,TRBJ2-7,TRBD1,CASSLKLFDRGRYEQYF
TRBV2,TRBJ1-1,NA,CASIGVGGVEAFF
TRBV20-1,TRBJ1-5,TRBD1,CSARAQGVWNQPQHF
TRBV15,TRBJ1-1,NA,CATSRGDLNTEAFF
TRBV29-1,TRBJ1-1,NA,CSVTGPRGYEAFF
TRBV9,TRBJ2-7,NA,CASSGAGEVYEQYF
TRBV29-1,TRBJ2-2,TRBD1,CSVMGQPSTGELFF
TRBV10-3,TRBJ1-5,NA,CAISEGEIQPQHF
TRBV7-2,TRBJ2-2,NA,CASSPELFF
TRBV19,TRBJ1-1,NA,CASSMWPQGPEAFF
TRBV19,TRBJ2-3,TRBD2,CASTSGRLIDTQYF
TRBV20-1,TRBJ1-2,NA,CSARRADSNYGYTF
TRBV7-2,TRBJ2-1,NA,CASSAGAPYNEQFF
TRBV27,TRBJ2-2,NA,CASTDDMSNTGELFF
TRBV7-7,TRBJ1-3,TRBD1,CARDRDGNTIYF
TRBV2,TRBJ1-1,TRBD1,CATRNEGAAEAFF
TRBV3-1,TRBJ1-1,NA,CASSRGNTEAFF
TRBV5-1,TRBJ1-1,TRBD1,CASSLFDREPTEAFF
TRBV10-3,TRBJ1-1,TRBD1,CAISVSTGGTEAFF
TRBV20-1,TRBJ2-3,NA,CSWAGDEGDTQYF